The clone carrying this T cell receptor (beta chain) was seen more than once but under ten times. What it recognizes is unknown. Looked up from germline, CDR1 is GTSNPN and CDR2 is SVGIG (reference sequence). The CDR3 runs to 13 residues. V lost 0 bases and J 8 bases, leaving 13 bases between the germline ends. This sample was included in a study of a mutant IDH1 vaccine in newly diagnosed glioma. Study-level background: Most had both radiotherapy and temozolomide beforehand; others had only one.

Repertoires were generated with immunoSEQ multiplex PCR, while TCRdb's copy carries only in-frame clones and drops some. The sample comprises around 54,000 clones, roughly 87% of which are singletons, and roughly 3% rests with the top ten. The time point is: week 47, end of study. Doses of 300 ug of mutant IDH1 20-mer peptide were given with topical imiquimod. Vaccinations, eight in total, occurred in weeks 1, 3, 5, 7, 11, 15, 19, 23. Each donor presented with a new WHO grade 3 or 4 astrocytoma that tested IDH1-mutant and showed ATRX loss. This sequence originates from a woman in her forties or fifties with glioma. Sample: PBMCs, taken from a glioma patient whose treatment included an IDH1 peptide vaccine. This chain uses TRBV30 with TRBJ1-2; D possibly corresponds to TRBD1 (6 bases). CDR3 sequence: CAWSVQGSRGYTF. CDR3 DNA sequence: TGTGCCTGGAGTGTACAGGGATCGAGGGGCTACACCTTC.